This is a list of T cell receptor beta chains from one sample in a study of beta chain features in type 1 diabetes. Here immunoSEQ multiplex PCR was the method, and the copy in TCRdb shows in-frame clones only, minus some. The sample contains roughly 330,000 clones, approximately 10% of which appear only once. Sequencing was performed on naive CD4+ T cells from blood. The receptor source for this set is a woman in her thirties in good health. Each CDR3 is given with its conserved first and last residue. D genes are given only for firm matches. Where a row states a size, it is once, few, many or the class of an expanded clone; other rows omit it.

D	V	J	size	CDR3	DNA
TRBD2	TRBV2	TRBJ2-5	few	CASSEASGIRETQYF	TGTGCCAGCAGTGAGGCTAGCGGGATCAGAGAGACCCAGTACTTC
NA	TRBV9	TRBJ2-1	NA	CASSVRLLNSYNEQFF	TGTGCCAGCAGCGTAAGACTCCTAAACTCCTACAATGAGCAGTTCTTC
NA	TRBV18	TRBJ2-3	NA	CASSPLQGHTQYF	TGTGCCAGCTCACCCTTACAGGGTCATACGCAGTATTTT
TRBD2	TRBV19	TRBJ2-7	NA	CASSMGSGSVGYEQYF	TGTGCCAGTAGTATGGGTAGCGGGAGCGTCGGCTACGAGCAGTACTTC
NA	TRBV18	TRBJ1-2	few	CASSSSEGGSYGYTF	TGTGCCAGCTCATCCTCCGAGGGCGGATCCTATGGCTACACCTTC
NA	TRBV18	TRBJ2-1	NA	CASSPGQPSYNEQFF	TGTGCCAGCTCACCCGGACAACCTTCCTACAATGAGCAGTTCTTC
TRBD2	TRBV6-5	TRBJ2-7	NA	CASSSGTSFYEQYF	TGTGCCAGCAGTTCCGGGACTAGCTTCTACGAGCAGTACTTC
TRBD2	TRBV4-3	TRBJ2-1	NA	CASSQDPARGNNEQFF	TGCGCCAGCAGCCAAGATCCCGCGCGGGGGAACAATGAGCAGTTCTTC
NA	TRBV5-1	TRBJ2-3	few	CASSTKDTQYF	TGCGCCAGCAGCACAAAAGATACGCAGTATTTT
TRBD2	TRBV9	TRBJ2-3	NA	CASSGGLAGATDTQYF	TGTGCCAGCAGCGGGGGACTAGCGGGAGCAACAGATACGCAGTATTTT
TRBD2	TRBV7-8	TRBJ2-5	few	CASSPGGLAGDETQYF	TGTGCCAGCAGCCCAGGGGGGCTAGCGGGAGATGAGACCCAGTACTTC
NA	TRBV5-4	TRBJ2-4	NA	CASSLGWAAKNIQYF	TGTGCCAGCAGCTTGGGGTGGGCAGCCAAAAACATTCAGTACTTC
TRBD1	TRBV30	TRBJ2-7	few	CAWSAGQFMYEQYF	TGTGCCTGGAGTGCGGGACAGTTCATGTACGAGCAGTACTTC
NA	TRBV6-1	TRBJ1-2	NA	CASSEARGYTF	TGTGCCAGCAGTGAAGCTCGGGGCTACACCTTC
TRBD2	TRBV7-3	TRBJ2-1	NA	CASSAGTSGRVVTDEQFF	TGTGCCAGCAGCGCCGGGACTAGCGGGAGGGTCGTTACGGATGAGCAGTTCTTC
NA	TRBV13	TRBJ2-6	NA	CASSSPGRGANVLTF	TGTGCCAGCAGTTCACCCGGGAGAGGGGCCAACGTCCTGACTTTC
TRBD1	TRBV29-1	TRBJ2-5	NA	CSVSGQGFGLAQYF	TGCAGCGTTTCGGGACAGGGCTTTGGTTTGGCCCAGTACTTC
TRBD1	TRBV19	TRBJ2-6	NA	CASSPGQGVSGANVLTF	TGTGCCAGTAGCCCGGGACAGGGGGTCTCTGGGGCCAACGTCCTGACTTTC
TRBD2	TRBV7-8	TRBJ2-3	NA	CASSLAVGRFDTQYF	TGTGCCAGCAGCTTAGCGGTCGGGAGGTTTGATACGCAGTATTTT
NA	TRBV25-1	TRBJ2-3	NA	CASSDDQGLADTQYF	TGTGCCAGCAGTGATGATCAGGGCCTGGCAGATACGCAGTATTTT
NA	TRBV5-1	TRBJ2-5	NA	CASSPRASRGQETQYF	TGCGCCAGCAGCCCCCGGGCTAGTAGAGGGCAAGAGACCCAGTACTTC
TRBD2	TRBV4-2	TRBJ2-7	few	CASSQDRLAGGEQYF	TGTGCCAGCAGCCAAGATAGGCTAGCGGGAGGCGAGCAGTACTTC
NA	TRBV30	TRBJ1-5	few	CAWGRANQPQHF	TGTGCCTGGGGCAGGGCGAATCAGCCCCAGCATTTT
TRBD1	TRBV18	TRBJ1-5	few	CASSLRTGDQPQHF	TGTGCCAGCTCACTGAGGACAGGCGATCAGCCCCAGCATTTT
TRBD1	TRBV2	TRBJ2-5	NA	CASSPGTGETQYF	TGTGCCAGCAGTCCCGGGACAGGGGAGACCCAGTACTTC
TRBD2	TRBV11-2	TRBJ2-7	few	CASSFNTGTSHYEQYF	TGTGCCAGCAGCTTCAATACCGGGACTAGCCACTACGAGCAGTACTTC
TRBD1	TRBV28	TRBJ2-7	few	CASSRTGGSSSYEQYF	TGTGCCAGCAGTCGGACAGGGGGATCGAGCTCCTACGAGCAGTACTTC
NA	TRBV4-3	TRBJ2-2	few	CASSDSNKLTGELFF	TGCGCCAGCAGCGACTCAAATAAACTCACCGGGGAGCTGTTTTTT
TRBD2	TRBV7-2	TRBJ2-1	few	CASSPKGTSGRPNEQFF	TGTGCCAGCAGCCCCAAAGGGACTAGCGGGAGGCCCAATGAGCAGTTCTTC
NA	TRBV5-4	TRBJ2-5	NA	CASSPGQNQETQYF	TGTGCCAGCAGCCCCGGACAGAACCAAGAGACCCAGTACTTC
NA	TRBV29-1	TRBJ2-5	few	CSVERTAETQYF	TGCAGCGTTGAAAGGACAGCTGAGACCCAGTACTTC
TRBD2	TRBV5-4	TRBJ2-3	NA	CASSLEAGTDTQYF	TGTGCCAGCAGCTTGGAAGCGGGAACAGATACGCAGTATTTT
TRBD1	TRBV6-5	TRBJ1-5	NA	CASSRQGGGNQPQHF	TGTGCCAGCAGTCGACAGGGAGGCGGCAATCAGCCCCAGCATTTT
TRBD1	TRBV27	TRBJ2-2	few	CASSTRQGAIGELFF	TGTGCCAGCAGTACCCGACAGGGGGCTATCGGGGAGCTGTTTTTT
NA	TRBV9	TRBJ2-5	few	CASSVGASETQETQYF	TGTGCCAGCAGCGTAGGGGCTAGCGAAACTCAAGAGACCCAGTACTTC
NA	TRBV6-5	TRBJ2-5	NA	CASSYETAGEETQYF	TGTGCCAGCAGTTACGAAACGGCAGGGGAAGAGACCCAGTACTTC
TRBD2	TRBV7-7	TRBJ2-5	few	CASSLGLAGTETQYF	TGTGCTAGCAGCTTGGGACTAGCGGGAACGGAGACCCAGTACTTC
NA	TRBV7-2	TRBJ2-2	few	CASSLSGRALFF	TGTGCCAGCAGCTTATCGGGGAGAGCTCTGTTTTTT
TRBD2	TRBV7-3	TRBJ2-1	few	CASSLVTSVSSYNEQFF	TGTGCCAGCAGCTTAGTTACTAGCGTGAGCTCCTACAATGAGCAGTTCTTC
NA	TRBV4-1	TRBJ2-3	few	CASSQVDSPDTQYF	TGCGCCAGCAGCCAAGTAGACAGTCCAGATACGCAGTATTTT
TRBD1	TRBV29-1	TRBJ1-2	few	CSVGQATNYGYTF	TGCAGCGTGGGACAGGCCACTAACTATGGCTACACCTTC